The T cell receptor beta chain described here comes from a study of CD8 T cells in Susac syndrome. Deletions cut 5 bases from V and 4 bases from J, with 17 bases between. Looked up from germline, CDR1 is SGHVS and CDR2 is FQNEAQ. The CDR3 is 15 residues long. Sequencing of TCR beta was undertaken in CD8+ and CD4+ T cells derived from blood. Isolation of CD8+ and CD4+ T cells was performed negatively, whereas enrichment of TEMRA cells was done by FACS. RNA totalling about 0.45 to 1 ug underwent reverse transcription with random hexamers. The authors amplified TCR beta CDR3 across 54 Vbeta and 13 Jbeta using immunoSEQ multiplex PCR. TCRdb reanalysed the immunoSEQ multiplex PCR reads using MiXCR and keeps one entry per CDR3 protein. The table records 84,000 or so distinct CDR3 sequences, 94% of them present only once.

This chain uses TRBV7-8 with TRBJ1-1; D is ambiguous. This TCR was sampled from a human donor with Susac syndrome. Sequencing was carried out using CD8+ T cells from PBMCs. In DNA form, the CDR3 reads TGTGCCAGCAGCCCCTCGCGGGGTGGAAGCACTGAAGCTTTCTTT. Translated, it gives CASSPSRGGSTEAFF.